This TCR beta chain comes out of a study of T cells in Graves' hyperthyroidism and ophthalmopathy. In regard to this clonotype: The antigen remains undetermined.

Amplification of TCR beta CDR3 regions was performed using RNA transcripts as template. The HTBI set primed first-round TCR CDR3 RT-PCR. MiXCR was run by TCRdb on the multiplex PCR reads, yielding one entry per CDR3 protein. The data contain around 530,000 distinct CDR3 sequences, 15% to 20% of them seen just once; the ten biggest clones take up approximately 16%. Germline CDR1 and CDR2: DFQATT and SNEGSKA (reference sequence). This CDR3 has 15 amino acids. The V gene end was trimmed by 5 bases and the J gene end by 6 bases; junction bases not matched to a gene: 9. Study-wide points: The model made its ophthalmopathy prediction, and onset followed a median approximately six months later. Most expanded thyroid clonotypes above 0.001 recurred in blood. A 13 V-J model separated ophthalmopathy from stable hyperthyroidism.

Material for sequencing was blood. This chain uses TRBV20-1 with TRBJ1-5; 11 nucleotides align to TRBD1. The TCR sequence derives from a woman in her late teens or twenties with Graves' ophthalmopathy. CDR3 amino acids: CSASRDRGSSQPQHF. CDR3 nucleotides: TGCAGTGCTTCCCGGGACAGGGGGTCGAGTCAGCCCCAGCATTTT.